In this sample, the clone carrying this T cell receptor beta chain turned up a few times. Its target is unknown. This sample is drawn from a study of T-cell reconstitution after alpha-beta-depleted transplantation in children. Study-wide points: One year post-transplant, T-cell counts and diversity were largely derived from T cells produced anew. Day-60 TCRbeta diversity that was high in some patients was derived from surviving recipient T cells and thymic progenitors. Expanded clones from the graft, numbering several hundred, reportedly supplied alpha-beta T cells about two months after transplant.

The V gene's germline CDR1 is GTSNPN and CDR2 SVGIG (reference sequence). V was shortened by 3 bases and J by 7 bases, with 10 bases between the two germline ends. The CDR3 has 11 amino acids. TCRbeta library construction was performed incorporating unique molecular identifiers. One entry per CDR3 protein, called by TCRdb with MiXCR from the PCR reads. The table records a few hundred thousand distinct CDR3 sequences, about 7.3% of them present only once. The chain recombines TRBV30 with TRBJ2-7; no clear D gene. This sample comprised peripheral blood, obtained 360 days after TCRalphabeta/CD19-depleted stem cell transplant. This receptor was taken from a female patient aged 2-10 years who had a stem cell transplant for Fanconi anemia, so the T cells may come from the graft donor. The CDR3: CAWSASGEQYF. In DNA form, the CDR3 reads TGTGCCTGGAGCGCATCCGGGGAGCAGTACTTC.